This paragraph covers one T cell receptor beta chain sequence. Its antigen remains unknown. The data derive from a study of post-analysis software for immune sequencing data. For the study at large: There were relapsing-remitting, secondary progressive and progressive-relapsing multiple sclerosis among the disease courses included. General study findings and limits: Co-batched samples clustered tightly together by F measure. Patients with multiple sclerosis recorded significantly lower normalized Chao1 diversity than controls, the study found. Controls had lower frequencies than patients of 4 or 5 TRBV segments, which included TRBV5-6, TRBV5-1 and TRBV20-1.

Carried by the TCR beta cDNA libraries were unique molecular identifiers. TCRdb called the PCR reads again in MiXCR, with one record for every CDR3 protein. The data hold hundreds of thousands of distinct CDR3 sequences, with 30% to 45% observed a single time. Germline loops: CDR1 GTSNPN, CDR2 SVGIG (reference sequence). With V trimmed by 5 bases and J by 0 bases, 13 bases remained unmatched. There are 17 residues in the CDR3. The chain recombines TRBV30 with TRBJ1-5, with TRBD1 matching 7 bases. The receptor comes from a girl aged 10 to 17 with multiple sclerosis. The sample taken for sequencing was blood. Written as DNA, the CDR3 is TGTGCCTGGGATGCAGACAGGGCCCCGGGTAGCAATCAGCCCCAGCATTTT. It codes for CAWDADRAPGSNQPQHF.